Presented here are 21 T cell receptor beta chains from one specimen sequenced in a study of OX40 agonist ivuxolimab in advanced cancers. The method was immunoSEQ multiplex PCR; TCRdb's version includes in-frame clones alone and lacks a portion of them. The repertoire includes roughly 26,000 clones, roughly 86% of them detected once, and 22% sits in the top ten. The sample was CD4+ or CD8+ T cells sorted from blood, taken in a trial of the OX40 agonist ivuxolimab. The source of these receptors is an adult with an advanced solid tumor such as melanoma, head and neck, liver or kidney cancer.

The gene calls are TRBV19 and TRBJ1-1, with D maybe TRBD1 (5 bases). V lost 10 bases and J lost 4, with 19 bases in between. Germline CDR1 and CDR2: LNHDA and SQIVND (reference sequence). CDR3 length equals 14 residues. The CDR3 is CATRAWDGGTEAFF. CDR3 DNA: TGTGCCACCCGGGCCTGGGACGGGGGCACTGAAGCTTTCTTT.

The genes are TRBV2 and TRBJ2-1; maybe TRBD2 (6 bases). The CDR3 covers 17 residues. Looked up from germline, CDR1 is SNHLY and CDR2 is FYNNEI. Trimming removed 1 base at V and 2 bases at J, with 15 bases between. CDR3 sequence reads: CASSEEYSGRAYNEQFF. In DNA, the CDR3 is TGTGCCAGCAGTGAAGAGTATAGCGGTAGGGCCTACAATGAGCAGTTCTTC.

This chain links TRBV5-6 with TRBJ2-7; 12 bases line up with TRBD2. The CDR3 is made up of 14 amino acids. The J segment lost 6 bases and the V segment lost 3 bases, leaving 4 bases of the junction unmatched. The germline CDR1 and CDR2 sequences are SGHDT and YYEEEE. DNA for the CDR3: TGTGCCAGCAGCTGGGGACTAGCGGGTAGCGAGCAGTACTTC. Its translation is CASSWGLAGSEQYF.

V gene TRBV27 combines with J gene TRBJ1-1; D is unclear. This CDR3 region has 15 residues. With 0 bases removed from V and 4 bases from J, the gap between germline ends came to 12 bases. Germline V CDR1 and CDR2: MNHEY, SMNVEV (reference sequence). CDR3: CASSLSPTWGTEAFF. The CDR3 DNA is TGTGCCAGCAGTTTATCTCCCACCTGGGGCACTGAAGCTTTCTTT.

This chain connects TRBV4-3 to TRBJ2-1; D might be TRBD1 or TRBD2, each matching 5 bases. Germline CDR1 LGHNA, CDR2 YSLEER. The V end was cut by 0 bases, the J end by 7 bases, with 10 bases between. The CDR3 loop spans 14 amino acids. Here the CDR3 DNA reads TGCGCCAGCAGCCAAGATCTTGGGGGAAATGAGCAGTTCTTC. Its translation: CASSQDLGGNEQFF.

V is TRBV9 and J is TRBJ1-2, with D unclear. The V gene's germline CDR1 is SGDLS and CDR2 YYNGEE. V was trimmed by 3 bases and J by 4 bases, leaving 13 bases between them. CDR3 length equals 14 residues. For the CDR3, the DNA is TGTGCCAGCAGCGGGGCAAGGGCTGGCTATGGCTACACCTTC. Translating gives CASSGARAGYGYTF.

The chain carries TRBV19 and TRBJ2-5; D unclear. The CDR3 totals 15 residues. Germline lookup yields CDR1 LNHDA and CDR2 SQIVND (reference sequence). Deletions cut 1 base from V and 7 bases from J, with 16 bases between. The CDR3, as DNA: TGTGCCAGTAGTATAGGGTTCGGGCTCCTTGGGACCCAGTACTTC. Residues: CASSIGFGLLGTQYF.

This clone was seen once. The genes are TRBV11-1 and TRBJ2-7; 10 bases agree with TRBD1. Trimming took 3 bases from V and 0 from J; bases not matched to a gene: 11. The CDR3 is 18 amino acids. Germline V gene data show CDR1 as SGHAT and CDR2 as FQDESV (reference sequence). CDR3 DNA: TGTGCCAGCAGCTTTTACACCGGGACAGGGGCCTTCTCCTACGAGCAGTACTTC. Protein: CASSFYTGTGAFSYEQYF.

The gene calls are TRBV6-4 and TRBJ1-4, with D maybe TRBD1 (5 bases). V was clipped by 2 bases and J by 12 bases, with 7 bases between them. CDR3 length: 11 residues. CDR1 MRHNA and CDR2 SNTAGT come from the germline V gene. The CDR3 coding sequence is TGTGCCAGCAGTGACGGGGCGGAACTGTTTTTT. Residues: CASSDGAELFF.

This clone has just a few counts. The chain combines TRBV6-4 with TRBJ1-1; D perhaps matches TRBD1 (6 bases). The germline CDR1 and CDR2 sequences are MRHNA and SNTAGT. Trimming shortened V by 5 bases and J by 4 bases, and 11 bases separated the two germline ends. The CDR3 has 13 amino acids. This chain's CDR3 is CASSYRVGTEAFF. CDR3 DNA: TGTGCCAGCAGTTACAGGGTTGGCACTGAAGCTTTCTTT.

This chain links TRBV6-1 with TRBJ1-2; D may be TRBD1 (5 bases). CDR1 and CDR2 from the germline V gene are MNHNS and SASEGT. V lost 2 bases and J 2 bases, leaving 18 bases between the germline ends. CDR3 size: 17 residues. In DNA form, the CDR3 reads TGTGCCAGCAGTGAATGGAAGGGCAGACAGATAAACTATGGCTACACCTTC. Protein: CASSEWKGRQINYGYTF.

The rearrangement uses TRBV5-8 and TRBJ2-1; TRBD2 matches at 13 bases. The junction had 10 bases not matched to a gene; V was cut back by 4 bases and J by 9 bases. The CDR3 is 16 amino acids. Germline assignment: CDR1 SGHTS and CDR2 YDEGEE. CDR3 nucleotides: TGTGCCAGCAGCAACCCACTAGCGGGAGGGCCTAGTGAGCAGTTCTTC. It translates to CASSNPLAGGPSEQFF. Complete variable domain (other parts from reference TRBV5-8 and TRBJ2-1): EAGVTQSPTHLIKTRGQQATLRCSPISGHTSVYWYQQALGLGLQFLLWYDEGEERNRGNFPPRFSGRQFPNYSSELNVNALELEDSALYLCASSNPLAGGPSEQFFGPGTRLTVL.

The V call is TRBV18, the J call TRBJ2-7, with TRBD2 identical over 9 bases. Germline values: CDR1 KGHSH, CDR2 LQKENI. This CDR3 spans 15 amino acids. V shed 1 base and J 2 bases; nucleotides not matched to a gene: 3. The CDR3 DNA is TGTGCCAGCTCACCACGGACTAGCGAGACCTACGAGCAGTACTTC. Amino acid sequence: CASSPRTSETYEQYF.

The chain has TRBV7-9 and TRBJ2-7; D perhaps matches TRBD2 (5 bases). Germline assignment: CDR1 SEHNR and CDR2 FQNEAQ (reference sequence). V lost 3 bases and J 0 bases, leaving 9 bases between the germline ends. The CDR3 covers 14 residues. CDR3 sequence: CASSFPAGSYEQYF. The CDR3 DNA follows: TGTGCCAGCAGCTTCCCGGCGGGCTCCTACGAGCAGTACTTC.

J is TRBJ2-7 and V is TRBV18; TRBD1 is a possible D gene (5 bases). CDR3 length: 16 residues. CDR1 is KGHSH and CDR2 is LQKENI in the germline V gene. V was cut by 3 bases and J by 5 bases, with 20 bases left in between. The CDR3 coding sequence is TGTGCCAGCTCACCTCTGGACACCTGGGTGGTCAACGAGCAGTACTTC. Translation gives CASSPLDTWVVNEQYF.

Only a few counts were recorded for this clone. The chain carries TRBV29-1 and TRBJ2-1; D unresolved. The germline gives CDR1 SQVTM, CDR2 ANQGSEA. Trimming cost V 5 bases and J 9 bases, with 14 bases left between them. CDR3 length: 12 residues. In nucleotides, the CDR3 is TGCAGCGTTTACAGAACTGCTGGTGAGCAGTTCTTC. Its translation is CSVYRTAGEQFF.

The chain is built from TRBV19 and TRBJ2-7; 7 bases fit TRBD2. V was pared by 6 bases and J by 0 bases, with 11 bases of the junction left unmatched. There are 16 residues in the CDR3. Germline loops: CDR1 LNHDA, CDR2 SQIVND (reference sequence). CDR3: CASSSAVASGSYEQYF. The DNA for the CDR3 is TGTGCCAGTAGCTCGGCGGTGGCTAGCGGCTCCTACGAGCAGTACTTC.

The gene calls are TRBV5-1 and TRBJ2-7, with 9 bases matching TRBD1. Germline CDR1 SGHRS, CDR2 YFSETQ. V trimming: 4 bases; J trimming: 6 bases; junction bases outside the gene matches: 8. There are 14 residues in the CDR3. DNA for the CDR3: TGCGCCAGCAGCGGCTGGGACAGGGCGGGCGAGCAGTACTTC. As protein: CASSGWDRAGEQYF.

This clone showed up just once. The chain couples TRBV11-2 to TRBJ1-2; 9 bases map to TRBD1. Looked up from germline, CDR1 is SGHAT and CDR2 is FQNNGV. V dropped 0 bases and J dropped 5; count of bases not matched to a gene: 1. This CDR3 is 14 amino acids long. CDR3 DNA sequence: TGTGCCAGCAGCTTAGAACAGGGGGCGTATGGCTACACCTTC. Translation gives CASSLEQGAYGYTF.

This clone was found once. This chain links TRBV9 with TRBJ2-5, with TRBD1 as a possible D gene (5 bases). CDR1 and CDR2 (germline): SGDLS, YYNGEE. The V gene lost 4 bases and the J gene lost 1 base, with 11 bases spanning the gap. CDR3 length: 14 residues. DNA for the CDR3: TGTGCCAGCAGCCTCCCGGACACCCAAGAGACCCAGTACTTC. Translation gives CASSLPDTQETQYF. The full variable domain, in which reference TRBV9 and TRBJ2-5 provide the parts outside the CDR3, is DSGVTQTPKHLITATGQRVTLRCSPRSGDLSVYWYQQSLDQGLQFLIQYYNGEERAKGNILERFSAQQFPDLHSELNLSSLELGDSALYFCASSLPDTQETQYFGPGTRLLVL.

The gene calls are TRBV27 and TRBJ2-1; the D gene is possibly TRBD2 (7 bases). Germline V lookup: CDR1 MNHEY, CDR2 SMNVEV (reference sequence). V was clipped by 2 bases and J by 7 bases, with 15 bases between them. This CDR3 region has 15 residues. In nucleotides, the CDR3 is TGTGCCAGCAGTTTAACGGGGGGCCTGTGGAATGAGCAGTTCTTC. Its translation is CASSLTGGLWNEQFF.